This T cell receptor beta chain was retrieved from a study of shared clonotypes between healthy human individuals. Study overall: The donors, two women and three men, were aged 18 to 49. Findings and limits, study-wide: With several donors compared, approximately 5% of naive CD4 clonotypes were shared.

This clone occurred a few times. Its antigen is undetermined. This sample also contains other DNA sequences that code for the same CDR3. Across several immunoSEQ plates, the genomic DNA of each subset was split evenly. Data came from immunoSEQ multiplex PCR; TCRdb stores just in-frame clones and leaves some out. The sample carries about 2.4 million clones, about 92% recorded once. The CDR3 is 12 residues long. V lost 2 bases and J 4 bases, leaving 5 bases between the germline ends. CDR1 and CDR2 from the germline V gene are MNHNY and SVGAGI (reference sequence). The study enrolled healthy HIV-negative adults without recent acute infections or vaccinations as donors.

This receptor was taken from a man between 18 and 29 years old in good health. This sequence joins TRBV6-6 and TRBJ2-5, with D perhaps TRBD1 or TRBD2 (5 bases each). Sequencing input: naive CD4+ T cells sorted from blood. Subset denoted: CD45RA+ positively selected. The CDR3 is CASSYGGETQYF. The CDR3 DNA follows: TGTGCCAGCAGTTACGGGGGAGAGACCCAGTACTTC.